This TCR beta chain was identified during a study of cytomegalovirus exposure and HLA in healthy donors. This PCR relied on a set of 60 Vbeta primers and 13 Jbeta primers. Here immunoSEQ multiplex PCR was the method, and the copy in TCRdb shows in-frame clones only, minus some. Of about 170,000 clones detected, over 80% appear once; the ten largest clones hold 1.2%. The CDR3 sequence is 13 residues long. CDR1 and CDR2 (germline): SGDLS, YYNGEE. V lost 0 bases and J lost 8, with 9 bases in between. Study-wide points: The presence/absence work took it that sequencing depth was about the same across donors. Altogether, 160 or so TCR beta chains were recorded as cytomegalovirus-associated. Common viral pathogens (according to a later analysis) appeared linked to several of the most significant clusters. Within an earlier analysis, most TCR beta V segments proved productive either about 87% or about 30% of the time.

Remarks on this clone: Its antigen remains unidentified.

This receptor was taken from a boy younger than 10 in good health and CMV-seronegative. Sequences were obtained from PBMCs. The rearrangement links TRBV9 to TRBJ2-4; D uncertain. CDR3 in amino acids: CASSVGSVDIQYF. CDR3 coding DNA: TGTGCCAGCAGCGTAGGATCGGTAGACATTCAGTACTTC.